This T cell receptor beta chain was recorded in a study of identical twins. TCRdb re-called the 5' RACE reads with MiXCR, one entry per CDR3 protein. The sample lists fewer than 550,000 distinct CDR3 sequences, around an eighth occurring once. From germline, CDR1 is DFQATT and CDR2 SNEGSKA (reference sequence). The V and J ends lost 6 bases and 6 bases respectively, with 17 bases between them. The CDR3 is 14 residues long. This clonotype showed up just a few times. These data are also associated with another study on yellow fever vaccine responses in identical twins.

Sequenced material: CD4+ T cells sorted from blood. The V call is TRBV20-1, the J call TRBJ2-2; D not certain. This sequence was found in a young woman in good health. The CDR3 reads CSAKPPVRSGELFF. DNA for the CDR3: TGCAGTGCCAAACCCCCGGTTAGGTCCGGGGAGCTGTTTTTT.